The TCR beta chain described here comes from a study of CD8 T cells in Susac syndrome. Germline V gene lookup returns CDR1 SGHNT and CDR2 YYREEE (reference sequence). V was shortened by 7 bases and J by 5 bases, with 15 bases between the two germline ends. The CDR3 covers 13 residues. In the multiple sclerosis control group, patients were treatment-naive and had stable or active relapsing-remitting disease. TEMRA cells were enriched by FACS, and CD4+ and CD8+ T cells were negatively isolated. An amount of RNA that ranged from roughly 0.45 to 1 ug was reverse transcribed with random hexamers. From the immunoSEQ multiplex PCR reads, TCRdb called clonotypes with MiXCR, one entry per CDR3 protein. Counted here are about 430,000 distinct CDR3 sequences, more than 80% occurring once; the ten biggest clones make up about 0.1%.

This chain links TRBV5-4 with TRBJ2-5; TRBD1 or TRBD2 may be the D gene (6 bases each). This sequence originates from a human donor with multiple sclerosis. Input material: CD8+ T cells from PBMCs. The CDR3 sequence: CASQTKGGETQYF. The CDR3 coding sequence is TGTGCCAGCCAGACCAAGGGGGGCGAGACCCAGTACTTC.